The entry below gives a single T cell receptor (beta chain) sequence along with its context. What it recognizes is unknown. Sequencing used immunoSEQ multiplex PCR; TCRdb keeps in-frame clones, though not all of them. The sample carries hundreds of thousands of clones, about 80% recorded once. This sample is drawn from a study of Ad26.COV2.S vaccination and SARS-CoV-2 variants. About the study: Dosing was one shot or two shots 56 days apart. Study-wide points: An underestimation of total T cell responses may have resulted from the TCR breadth and depth analyses.

Sample treatment: over 15 received Ad26.COV2.S at low or high dose, single or two shots; about 5 received placebo; per-sample allocation not given. Sampling was performed 63 days after the first vaccine or placebo injection. Based in Boston, the donor was an adult of 18-55 years. This receptor was taken from a person between 18 and 65 years old who received the Ad26.COV2.S COVID-19 vaccine or a placebo. The sample here was peripheral blood, taken in a trial of Ad26.COV2.S vaccine versus placebo.

The CDR3 spells CASTMDVGSYNEQFF. Here the CDR3 DNA reads TGTGCCAGTACTATGGACGTGGGTTCTTACAATGAGCAGTTCTTC. V usage is TRBV19 and J usage is TRBJ2-1; D gene ambiguous. There are 15 residues in the CDR3. The V and J ends lost 7 bases and 4 bases respectively, with 17 bases between them. Germline CDR1 reads LNHDA; CDR2 reads SQIVND (reference sequence).